The 30 T cell receptor beta chains below were found in one sample sequenced in a study of T cells in Graves' hyperthyroidism and ophthalmopathy. From RNA transcripts, TCR beta CDR3 regions were amplified. Using the HTBI primer set, a first-round RT-PCR was run on the TCR CDR3. TCRdb used MiXCR to reprocess the multiplex PCR reads, holding one entry per CDR3 protein. The sample holds hundreds of thousands of distinct CDR3 sequences, approximately 40% seen once. Material: blood. These receptors came from a woman in her 40s with Graves' hyperthyroidism.

Many counts were recorded for this clonotype. The chain employs TRBV4-1 and TRBJ1-4; 7 bases map to TRBD1. V lost 5 bases and J lost 4; bases outside the gene matches: 10. The CDR3 covers 16 residues. Germline assignment: CDR1 MGHRA and CDR2 YSYEKL. The CDR3 nucleotides read TGCGCCAGCAGCTCCCAACCGGGACAGCTTAATGAAAAACTGTTTTTT. Protein product: CASSSQPGQLNEKLFF.

This sequence joins TRBV12-3 or TRBV12-4 and TRBJ1-1, with 9 bases aligning to TRBD1. This CDR3 is 15 amino acids long. Trimming cost V 6 bases and J 1 base; bases outside gene matches: 6. CDR3 nucleotides: TGTGCCAGCAGGTCCGGGACAGGGACGAACACTGAAGCTTTCTTT. Amino acid sequence: CASRSGTGTNTEAFF.

This clonotype was counted only a few times. This rearrangement joins TRBV10-1 to TRBJ2-1; D is possibly TRBD1 or TRBD2 (5 bases each). The V end lost 0 bases, the J end lost 5 bases, and 8 bases lay between the germline ends. This CDR3 is 14 amino acids long. Germline-derived CDR1 and CDR2 are WNHNN and SYGVQD (reference sequence). In DNA, the CDR3 is TGCGCCAGCAGTGAGTCGGGACGCAACAATGAGCAGTTCTTC. Encoded protein: CASSESGRNNEQFF.

This clonotype was recorded many times. The V and J genes are TRBV19 and TRBJ2-7; TRBD1 matches 9 bases. The CDR3 consists of 15 residues. J was trimmed by 5 bases and V by 1 base; bases with no gene match: 6. Germline V lookup: CDR1 LNHDA, CDR2 SQIVND (reference sequence). CDR3 amino acids: CASSIGGTGLNEQYF. For the CDR3, the DNA is TGTGCCAGTAGTATAGGAGGGACAGGGTTGAACGAGCAGTACTTC. The variable domain in full, with the rest retrieved from reference TRBV19 and TRBJ2-7, is DGGITQSPKYLFRKEGQNVTLSCEQNLNHDAMYWYRQDPGQGLRLIYYSQIVNDFQKGDIAEGYSVSREKKESFPLTVTSAQKNPTAFYLCASSIGGTGLNEQYFGPGTRLTVT.

The chain joins TRBV12-3 or TRBV12-4 to TRBJ2-3, with unresolved D. The CDR3 spans 14 residues. V was cut by 3 bases and J by 2 bases, with 9 bases left in between. The chain's CDR3 is CASSFGLHTDTQYF. The CDR3 DNA reads as TGTGCCAGCAGTTTTGGGCTACACACAGATACGCAGTATTTT.

A remark on this clonotype: Just one base apart from a much larger clone, this may be a read error. The rearrangement links TRBV7-4 to TRBJ1-3, with D uncertain. In germline, CDR1 is SGHVT, CDR2 SQSDAQ. This CDR3 region has 15 residues. The CDR3 sequence: CASSVGQLSGNTTYF. The CDR3 DNA reads as TGTGCCAGCAGCGTAGGCCAGCTCTCTGGAAACACCACATATTTT.

This clonotype was seen ten or more times. The chain couples TRBV6-4 to TRBJ1-6; no clear D gene. The ends were cut back, 0 bases at V and 10 bases at J, with 4 bases in the middle. This CDR3 contains 12 residues. Looked up from germline, CDR1 is MRHNA and CDR2 is SNTAGT. The CDR3 here is CASSDSGSPLHF. In nucleotides, the CDR3 is TGTGCCAGCAGTGACTCGGGATCACCCCTCCACTTT.

The genes are TRBV15 and TRBJ1-6; 9 bases fit TRBD1. After removal of 2 bases from V and 4 bases from J, the junction contained 3 bases not matched to a gene. There are 16 residues in the CDR3. CDR1 and CDR2 from the germline V gene are LNHNV and YYDKDF (reference sequence). DNA of the CDR3: TGTGCCACCAGCAGATTCGACAGGGGGTATAATTCACCCCTCCACTTT. This gives the protein CATSRFDRGYNSPLHF. The variable domain in full, completed from reference TRBV15 and TRBJ1-6, reads DAMVIQNPRYQVTQFGKPVTLSCSQTLNHNVMYWYQQKSSQAPKLLFHYYDKDFNNEADTPDNFQSRRPNTSFCFLDIRSPGLGDTAMYLCATSRFDRGYNSPLHFGNGTRLTVT.

This clonotype was observed at least ten times. The chain recombines TRBV7-9 with TRBJ1-4, with D possibly matching TRBD1 (6 bases). The V gene lost 0 bases and the J gene lost 7 bases, with 15 bases spanning the gap. From germline, CDR1 is SEHNR and CDR2 FQNEAQ (reference sequence). The CDR3 contains 16 residues. The CDR3 nucleotides are TGTGCCAGCAGCTTAGCCTCGGACAGTAAGAGTGAAAAACTGTTTTTT. Protein sequence: CASSLASDSKSEKLFF.

Ten or more counts support this clonotype. The chain has TRBV4-1 and TRBJ1-2; no firm D call. Germline V gene sequence: CDR1 MGHRA, CDR2 YSYEKL. The CDR3 is 14 residues long. V gave up 6 bases and J gave up 3 bases, with 14 bases separating them. The CDR3 spells CASSREPLDYGYTF. The CDR3 DNA follows: TGCGCCAGCAGTCGCGAACCACTTGACTATGGCTACACCTTC.

This clonotype has at least ten counts. This chain uses TRBV19 with TRBJ1-5; D is possibly TRBD1 (5 bases). CDR1 and CDR2 from the germline V gene are LNHDA and SQIVND (reference sequence). CDR3 size: 15 residues. Between the trimmed V and J ends, which lost 3 bases and 1 base, there was a span of 10 bases. The CDR3 sequence: CASSIPYRSNQPQHF. CDR3 in DNA: TGTGCCAGTAGTATCCCCTACAGGAGCAATCAGCCCCAGCATTTT.

This rearrangement joins TRBV5-1 to TRBJ2-2; maybe TRBD2 (9 bases). V gave up 4 bases and J gave up 7 bases, with 32 bases separating them. The length of the CDR3 is 20 residues. The germline gives CDR1 SGHRS, CDR2 YFSETQ. Here the CDR3 DNA reads TGCGCCAGCAGCCAAGTAGGACAGGGTGCCTTAGCGGGAGCCGACGGGGAGCTGTTTTTT. Translation gives CASSQVGQGALAGADGELFF.

This sequence joins TRBV7-9 and TRBJ2-1; 7 positions agree with TRBD2. In germline, CDR1 is SEHNR, CDR2 FQNEAQ (reference sequence). This CDR3 is 15 amino acids long. V shed 2 bases, J shed 5 bases, and the junction held 6 bases outside the gene matches. The CDR3 reads CASSLIGLENNEQFF. The CDR3 nucleotides read TGTGCCAGCAGCTTAATTGGACTAGAGAACAATGAGCAGTTCTTC.

The table lists this clonotype with a few counts. The gene calls are TRBV2 and TRBJ2-5; the match to TRBD1 covers 9 bases. The CDR3 totals 17 residues. Germline trimming cut 5 bases from V and 3 bases from J; bases unmatched to any gene: 13. Germline V lookup: CDR1 SNHLY, CDR2 FYNNEI. CDR3 amino acids: CASSPGGWDREEETQYF. CDR3 sequence (DNA): TGTGCCAGCAGTCCGGGAGGCTGGGACAGGGAAGAAGAGACCCAGTACTTC.

This clonotype occurred many times. One end of the junction is discordant with germline, which a read error may explain. The chain recombines TRBV5-1 with TRBJ1-1, with D tentatively TRBD1 (5 bases). The germline gives CDR1 SGHRS, CDR2 YFSETQ. The CDR3 loop spans 13 amino acids. The CDR3 protein is CASSLGGNTEAFF. Written as DNA, the CDR3 is TGTGCCAGCAGCTTGGGGGGGAACACTGAAGCTTTCTTT.

The rearrangement uses TRBV10-3 and TRBJ1-2; 8 bases are a match to TRBD1. After removal of 3 bases from V and 2 bases from J, the junction contained 14 bases not matched to a gene. The CDR3 is 18 amino acids. Germline assignment: CDR1 ENHRY and CDR2 SYGVKD. The CDR3 sequence is CAISDGRDGTGSNYGYTF. The CDR3 bases are TGTGCCATCAGTGACGGTAGGGATGGGACAGGCTCGAACTATGGCTACACCTTC.

In this sample, this clonotype turned up many times. This chain links TRBV14 with TRBJ1-2; TRBD1 is a possible D gene (5 bases). V was trimmed by 4 bases and J by 7 bases, leaving 13 bases between them. CDR3 length equals 13 residues. Germline lookup yields CDR1 SGHDN and CDR2 FVKESK. CDR3 coding DNA: TGTGCCAGCAGCCGGGGGACGTGGGGTGGCTACACCTTC. Translation: CASSRGTWGGYTF.

This clonotype has only a few counts. The V call is TRBV7-2, the J call TRBJ1-1; possibly TRBD1 for D (6 bases). V shed 7 bases and J shed 1 base, with 22 bases lying between them. The CDR3 runs 17 residues. Germline CDR1 SGHTA, CDR2 FQGNSA. Written as DNA, the CDR3 is TGTGCCAGCACCTACCTAGGGGGGGGGGACTGGAACACTGAAGCTTTCTTT. As protein: CASTYLGGGDWNTEAFF.

This clonotype was seen at least ten times. The rearrangement joins TRBV20-1 to TRBJ2-7; 11 bases line up with TRBD1. Per germline, CDR1 DFQATT and CDR2 SNEGSKA (reference sequence). The CDR3 totals 12 residues. Trimming at V came to 6 bases and at J to 5 bases, leaving 3 bases not matched to a gene. The CDR3 spells CSAPDRGHEQYF. In DNA form, the CDR3 reads TGCAGTGCCCCGGACAGGGGGCACGAGCAGTACTTC.

This clonotype was observed a few times. The rearrangement joins TRBV7-9 to TRBJ2-5, with a tentative D call TRBD2 (6 bases). Germline V CDR1 and CDR2: SEHNR, FQNEAQ (reference sequence). V was clipped by 3 bases and J by 3 bases, with 23 bases between them. This CDR3 is 18 amino acids long. The CDR3 region has the DNA TGTGCCAGCAGCTTGTGGCCCGAAATTAGCGGAACGAAAGAGACCCAGTACTTC. This gives the protein CASSLWPEISGTKETQYF.

This clonotype was detected ten times or more. The chain couples TRBV10-3 to TRBJ1-4; D is perhaps TRBD1 (6 bases). CDR3 length: 11 amino acids. V lost 11 bases and J lost 8, with 12 bases in between. Germline CDR1 reads ENHRY; CDR2 reads SYGVKD. CDR3 loop: CAHGTSEKLFF. CDR3 sequence (DNA): TGTGCCCATGGGACATCCGAAAAACTGTTTTTT.

The rearrangement uses TRBV4-3 and TRBJ1-2, with D possibly matching TRBD1 (6 bases). V gave up 6 bases and J gave up 6 bases, with 20 bases separating them. Germline V gene data show CDR1 as LGHNA and CDR2 as YSLEER. The length of the CDR3 is 15 residues. CDR3 protein: CASRTWTGGGDGYTF. The DNA of the CDR3 is TGCGCCAGCAGAACTTGGACCGGCGGGGGCGATGGCTACACCTTC.

The chain recombines TRBV20-1 with TRBJ2-6; tentative D call: TRBD1 (5 bases). Germline V gives CDR1 DFQATT, CDR2 SNEGSKA (reference sequence). This CDR3 has 16 residues. Trimming removed 5 bases from V and 0 bases from J, with 14 bases in between. For the CDR3, the DNA is TGCAGTGCTCACACAGGTCCCGGCTCTGGGGCCAACGTCCTGACTTTC. Encoded protein: CSAHTGPGSGANVLTF.

This clonotype was seen at least ten times. V usage is TRBV7-2 and J usage is TRBJ2-5; D uncertain. The germline CDR1 and CDR2 sequences are SGHTA and FQGNSA. The CDR3 covers 15 residues. Between the trimmed V and J ends, which lost 1 base and 3 bases, there was a span of 12 bases. The CDR3 DNA reads as TGTGCCAGCAGCTTAGTGTGGTCTATGGAAGAGACCCAGTACTTC. Its translation is CASSLVWSMEETQYF.

This rearrangement joins TRBV7-2 to TRBJ2-5; no clear D gene. Deletions cut 5 bases from V and 6 bases from J, with 16 bases between. CDR3 length: 14 amino acids. CDR1 is SGHTA, CDR2 FQGNSA, per germline. The CDR3 loop reads CASSTFPGPKTQYF. CDR3 nucleotide sequence: TGTGCCAGCAGCACCTTCCCGGGCCCCAAGACCCAGTACTTC.

Comments on this clonotype: A much larger clone is a single base away; this may be a read error. The chain uses TRBV7-2 and TRBJ1-4; TRBD1 matches 7 bases. Per the germline V gene, CDR1 is SGHTA and CDR2 is FQGNSA. This CDR3 has 17 amino acids. In DNA, the CDR3 is TGTGCCAGCAGCCGGGACAGAGTTCACACAACTAATGAAAAACTGCTTTTT. It codes for CASSRDRVHTTNEKLLF.

A few counts support this clonotype. J is TRBJ1-2 and V is TRBV19, with 10 bases fitting TRBD1. The germline CDR1 and CDR2 sequences are LNHDA and SQIVND (reference sequence). Trimming took 5 bases from V and 4 from J; bases not matched to a gene: 7. The CDR3 is made up of 15 amino acids. CDR3 sequence reads: CASSAGQGSPYGYTF. CDR3 sequence (DNA): TGTGCCAGTAGTGCGGGACAGGGGTCCCCCTATGGCTACACCTTC.

V gene TRBV6-6 combines with J gene TRBJ1-5; 7 bases agree with TRBD1. V lost 11 bases and J lost 3; bases outside the gene matches: 4. CDR1 and CDR2 from the germline V gene are MNHNY and SVGAGI (reference sequence). The CDR3 extends over 12 amino acids. CDR3 DNA: TGTGCCTCTGGGACAGCCAATCAGCCCCAGCATTTT. Translation: CASGTANQPQHF.

Points on this clonotype: Just one base apart from a much larger clone, this may be a read error. The chain has TRBV5-6 and TRBJ1-2; 8 nucleotides agree with TRBD1. After removal of 4 bases from V and 6 bases from J, the junction contained 14 bases not matched to a gene. This CDR3 comprises 16 residues. The germline V gene has CDR1 SGHDT and CDR2 YYEEEE. Written as DNA, the CDR3 is TGTGCCAGCAGCCCGAAGGGAAGGACAGGGACAGATGGCTACACCTTC. It codes for CASSPKGRTGTDGYTF.

The table lists this clonotype with many counts. This chain joins TRBV29-1 and TRBJ2-2; 13 bases match TRBD2. V shed 4 bases and J 3 bases; nucleotides not matched to a gene: 2. The CDR3 runs to 15 residues. Germline loops: CDR1 SQVTM, CDR2 ANQGSEA. This CDR3 reads CSVGTSGSDTGELFF. The CDR3, as DNA: TGCAGCGTTGGGACTAGCGGGAGTGACACCGGGGAGCTGTTTTTT.